These 20 T cell receptor beta chains came from one sample sequenced in a study of shared clonotypes between healthy human individuals. Cells designated naive CD8 were CD45RO-negative and were positively selected for CCR7, with terminally differentiated effector memory CD45RA+ cells excluded. Data came from immunoSEQ multiplex PCR; TCRdb stores just in-frame clones and leaves some out. The sample consists of around 2,000,000 clones, under 95% of them appearing once. Sequenced: naive CD8+ T cells from PBMCs. These receptors were taken from a young man in good health. Some clones in this sample may be carry-over from other donors' samples.

J is TRBJ1-5 and V is TRBV27, with 7 bases matching TRBD1. Germline CDR1 is MNHEY and CDR2 is SMNVEV (reference sequence). J lost 5 bases, V lost 5 bases, and 6 bases had no gene match. The CDR3 has 14 residues. CDR3 region: CASSPRDSHQPQHF. The CDR3 bases are TGTGCCAGCAGTCCGCGGGACAGCCATCAGCCCCAGCATTTT.

The V call is TRBV5-8, the J call TRBJ2-3; 7 positions match TRBD2. Per germline, CDR1 SGHTS and CDR2 YDEGEE. The CDR3 is 16 residues long. J was trimmed by 2 bases and V by 4 bases; bases with no gene match: 10. This CDR3 reads CASSATGGYLTDTQYF. Written as DNA, the CDR3 is TGTGCCAGCAGCGCCACGGGGGGATACCTCACAGATACGCAGTATTTT.

This chain connects TRBV15 to TRBJ2-7, with unresolved D. The germline V gene encodes CDR1 LNHNV and CDR2 YYDKDF (reference sequence). This CDR3 is 14 amino acids long. Between the trimmed V and J ends, which lost 5 bases and 4 bases, there was a span of 15 bases. CDR3 in amino acids: CATSSAVGRYEQYF. CDR3 coding DNA: TGTGCCACCAGCTCGGCGGTAGGACGGTACGAGCAGTACTTC.

V and J are TRBV5-1 and TRBJ2-7; 12 nucleotides match TRBD2. The CDR3 sequence is 16 residues long. V was pared by 4 bases and J by 2 bases, with 7 bases of the junction left unmatched. The germline V gene has CDR1 SGHRS and CDR2 YFSETQ. Written as DNA, the CDR3 is TGCGCCAGCAGCGTCCCGACTAGCGGGGGCCCCTACGAGCAGTACTTC. It translates to CASSVPTSGGPYEQYF. The full variable domain, in which reference TRBV5-1 and TRBJ2-7 provide the parts outside the CDR3, is KAGVTQTPRYLIKTRGQQVTLSCSPISGHRSVSWYQQTPGQGLQFLFEYFSETQRNKGNFPGRFSGRQFSNSRSEMNVSTLELGDSALYLCASSVPTSGGPYEQYFGPGTRLTVT.

This clone was recorded a few times. As DNA, the CDR3 is TGTGCCTGGGGAGAAACCGCAGGGACGAACACTGAAGCTTTCTTT. This sequence encodes CAWGETAGTNTEAFF. The chain uses TRBV30 and TRBJ1-1; the D gene is possibly TRBD1 (5 bases). V was trimmed by 5 bases and J by 1 base, leaving 17 bases between them. Germline lookup yields CDR1 GTSNPN and CDR2 SVGIG (reference sequence). The CDR3 has 15 amino acids.

The CDR3 nucleotides are TGTGCCAGCAGCCCTAGGGGGCACACCGGGGAGCTGTTTTTT. As protein: CASSPRGHTGELFF. The gene calls are TRBV9 and TRBJ2-2; 7 nucleotides agree with TRBD1. Germline V gene lookup returns CDR1 SGDLS and CDR2 YYNGEE. V was pared by 4 bases and J by 3 bases, with 3 bases of the junction left unmatched. The CDR3 is made up of 14 amino acids.

This chain joins TRBV29-1 and TRBJ1-1; D is unresolved. From germline, CDR1 is SQVTM and CDR2 ANQGSEA. The CDR3 has 11 residues. V was clipped by 0 bases and J by 12 bases, with 11 bases between them. This CDR3 is CSVEDPTSSFF. For the CDR3, the DNA is TGCAGCGTTGAAGATCCAACGTCGTCTTTCTTT.

V gene TRBV29-1 combines with J gene TRBJ1-2; 12 bases align to TRBD1. The ends lost 6 bases at V and 8 bases at J; junction bases unmatched: 10. The CDR3 runs 14 residues. The germline CDR1 and CDR2 sequences are SQVTM and ANQGSEA. This CDR3 is CSVLPGQGARGYTF. Here the CDR3 DNA reads TGCAGCGTACTCCCGGGACAGGGGGCGCGAGGCTACACCTTC.

This clone came up once. The CDR3 DNA reads TGCAGCGTCCTCGGGACAGACAACTACGAGCAGTACTTC. Residues: CSVLGTDNYEQYF. The V gene is TRBV29-1, the J gene TRBJ2-7, with 7 positions matching TRBD1. The CDR3 is 13 residues long. Trimming removed 6 bases from V and 3 bases from J; junction bases left unmatched: 8. CDR1 SQVTM and CDR2 ANQGSEA come from the germline V gene.

The genes are TRBV7-3 and TRBJ1-2; 7 bases match TRBD1. V shed 2 bases and J 8 bases; nucleotides not matched to a gene: 8. The germline CDR1 and CDR2 sequences are SGHTA and FQGTGA. CDR3 length: 14 residues. The CDR3 DNA is TGTGCCAGCAGCTTAGTCGGGACAGAAAGCGGCTACACCTTC. Translation: CASSLVGTESGYTF.

The gene calls are TRBV10-3 and TRBJ2-1; 12 bases map to TRBD2. Germline V gene sequence: CDR1 ENHRY, CDR2 SYGVKD. Trimming at V came to 2 bases and at J to 4 bases, leaving 9 bases not matched to a gene. This CDR3 is 18 amino acids long. The CDR3 spells CAISEPGLAGPNYNEQFF. Written as DNA, the CDR3 is TGTGCCATCAGTGAGCCCGGACTAGCGGGACCGAATTACAATGAGCAGTTCTTC.

The genes are TRBV28 and TRBJ2-7; D unresolved. The CDR3 is made up of 15 amino acids. Trimming pared 5 bases from V and 0 bases from J, leaving 14 bases between. Germline CDR1 MDHEN, CDR2 SYDVKM. The CDR3 DNA is TGTGCCAGCAGTCCTACACCAACTGCCTCCTACGAGCAGTACTTC. Translation gives CASSPTPTASYEQYF.

The chain uses TRBV5-4 and TRBJ2-4, with D perhaps matching TRBD2 (6 bases). V lost 1 base, J lost 0 bases, and 20 bases lay in between. Germline V gives CDR1 SGHNT, CDR2 YYREEE (reference sequence). This CDR3 spans 19 amino acids. The chain's CDR3 is CASSLYRVDGGLAKNIQYF. CDR3 in DNA: TGTGCCAGCAGCTTGTATCGGGTGGACGGGGGTCTAGCCAAAAACATTCAGTACTTC.

J is TRBJ1-4 and V is TRBV2; D might be TRBD1 (5 bases). Germline CDR1 and CDR2: SNHLY and FYNNEI. The CDR3 extends over 11 amino acids. Trimming shortened V by 3 bases and J by 15 bases, and 11 bases separated the two germline ends. CDR3 sequence reads: CASSEGGGVFF. The CDR3, as DNA: TGTGCCAGCAGTGAGGGTGGGGGTGTGTTTTTT. Together with reference TRBV2 and TRBJ1-4, the CDR3 gives the full variable domain: EPEVTQTPSHQVTQMGQEVILRCVPISNHLYFYWYRQILGQKVEFLVSFYNNEISEKSEIFDDQFSVERPDGSNFTLKIRSTKLEDSAMYFCASSEGGGVFFGSGTQLSVL.

V usage is TRBV6-1 and J usage is TRBJ2-7, with 7 bases lining up with TRBD2. This CDR3 is built from 16 residues. Germline V gene data show CDR1 as MNHNS and CDR2 as SASEGT. Trimming at V came to 0 bases and at J to 0 bases, leaving 5 bases not matched to a gene. The CDR3 region has the DNA TGTGCCAGCAGTGAAGCGCCGGCTAGCGGCTCCTACGAGCAGTACTTC. Translating it yields CASSEAPASGSYEQYF.

A note on this clone: Its ends do not fully match the called genes, so a read error is possible. The chain links TRBV19 to TRBJ2-5; the match to TRBD2 covers 10 bases. This CDR3 is 16 amino acids long. Germline V gene lookup returns CDR1 LNHDA and CDR2 SQIVND (reference sequence). The CDR3 DNA follows: TGTGCCAGAAGTACTAGCGGGAAACAAATTAGAGAGACCCAGTACTTC. Protein product: CARSTSGKQIRETQYF.

The chain employs TRBV19 and TRBJ2-7; D ambiguous. V gave up 0 bases and J gave up 1 base, with 4 bases separating them. Germline CDR1 reads LNHDA; CDR2 reads SQIVND (reference sequence). The CDR3 is 13 residues long. The CDR3, as DNA: TGTGCCAGTAGTATAGATAATTCCTACGAGCAGTACTTC. Its translation: CASSIDNSYEQYF.

The rearrangement links TRBV28 to TRBJ2-1; no firm D call. Per the germline V gene, CDR1 is MDHEN and CDR2 is SYDVKM. Trimming cost V 6 bases and J 9 bases, with 15 bases left between them. CDR3 length equals 13 residues. CDR3 in DNA: TGTGCCAGCAGGGACCCGGTCCGGGTTGAGCAGTTCTTC. Its protein is CASRDPVRVEQFF.

This chain links TRBV5-1 with TRBJ1-1; the D gene is possibly TRBD1 (5 bases). Per the germline V gene, CDR1 is SGHRS and CDR2 is YFSETQ. The CDR3 consists of 16 residues. V shed 0 bases and J shed 4 bases, with 16 bases lying between them. The CDR3 here is CASSLVSRGGGTEAFF. The CDR3 nucleotides read TGCGCCAGCAGCTTGGTTTCTAGGGGCGGAGGCACTGAAGCTTTCTTT.

V usage is TRBV4-1 and J usage is TRBJ2-1, with 14 bases lining up with TRBD2. The CDR3 totals 18 residues. Losses at the gene ends were 0 bases for V and 8 bases for J; bases not matched to a gene: 9. Germline loops: CDR1 MGHRA, CDR2 YSYEKL. The CDR3 DNA follows: TGCGCCAGCAGCCAAGATCCTCCCGGACTAGCGGGAGGCCATGAGCAGTTCTTC. Translation: CASSQDPPGLAGGHEQFF.